A single sample gave rise to the 24 T cell receptor beta chains below, sequenced in a study of T cell changes during pregnancy in multiple sclerosis. Data came from immunoSEQ multiplex PCR; TCRdb stores just in-frame clones and leaves some out. The sample comprises about 86,000 clones, approximately 90% of which are singletons, and around 1.8% rests with the top ten. Material: peripheral blood, obtained in the first trimester of pregnancy. The receptors derive from a female donor in good health, enrolled as a control in a pregnancy study.

The CDR3 DNA sequence: TGTGCCAGCAGCTTAGCGCCGTTGTCAAGTTCCCCGCGGGAAAAACTGTTTTTT. Amino acids: CASSLAPLSSSPREKLFF. The V and J genes are TRBV7-6 and TRBJ1-4; no firm D call. Trimming left V 0 bases short and J 8 bases short, with 22 bases between. Germline CDR1 SGHVS, CDR2 FNYEAQ. The CDR3 sequence is 18 residues long.

The chain has TRBV9 and TRBJ1-1; 7 bases are shared with TRBD1. The CDR3 is 18 amino acids. CDR1 and CDR2 from the germline V gene are SGDLS and YYNGEE. With 4 bases clipped from V and 0 bases from J, the junction kept 15 bases outside the gene matches. The CDR3 region has the DNA TGTGCCAGCAGCTCTCGGCCAGATAAAGGGACAGTGAACACTGAAGCTTTCTTT. Protein product: CASSSRPDKGTVNTEAFF.

As concerns this clone: Other nucleotide sequences from this sample produce the same CDR3. V gene TRBV6-4 combines with J gene TRBJ2-3, with D possibly being TRBD2 (7 bases). Per germline, CDR1 MRHNA and CDR2 SNTAGT. This CDR3 has 15 residues. Trimming removed 0 bases from V and 3 bases from J, with 10 bases in between. For the CDR3, the DNA is TGTGCCAGCAGTGACTCAGGGGGGGGTACAGATACGCAGTATTTT. This translates into CASSDSGGGTDTQYF.

The chain is built from TRBV19 and TRBJ1-3, with D maybe TRBD1 (6 bases). V lost 4 bases and J 5 bases, leaving 15 bases between the germline ends. CDR1 is LNHDA, CDR2 SQIVND, per germline (reference sequence). This CDR3 region has 15 residues. The CDR3 is CASSTPQGSRNTIYF. CDR3 bases: TGTGCCAGTAGTACTCCACAGGGTTCTCGAAACACCATATATTTT.

This clone was seen a single time. The chain joins TRBV7-8 to TRBJ2-1; 10 nucleotides agree with TRBD2. Germline CDR1 and CDR2: SGHVS and FQNEAQ. The CDR3 runs to 13 residues. J was trimmed by 7 bases and V by 8 bases; bases with no gene match: 5. The CDR3 coding sequence is TGTGCCAGCTTAGCGGGGGGAGGGAATGAGCAGTTCTTC. Encoded protein: CASLAGGGNEQFF.

This clone was counted a single time. The chain uses TRBV7-3 and TRBJ2-1; tentatively, D is TRBD2 (5 bases). Germline V lookup: CDR1 SGHTA, CDR2 FQGTGA. V was pared by 5 bases and J by 6 bases, with 11 bases between. The CDR3 sequence is 13 residues long. Here the CDR3 reads CASSLGVGNEQFF. Here the CDR3 DNA reads TGTGCCAGCAGCCTCGGGGTTGGCAATGAGCAGTTCTTC.

The chain joins TRBV9 to TRBJ1-1, with TRBD1 as a possible D gene (5 bases). From germline, CDR1 is SGDLS and CDR2 YYNGEE. V lost 3 bases to trimming and J lost 6 bases, with 12 bases between them. The CDR3 loop spans 13 amino acids. CDR3: CASSAGGVSEAFF. The CDR3 coding sequence is TGTGCCAGCAGCGCCGGAGGGGTTTCTGAAGCTTTCTTT.

The chain has TRBV7-2 and TRBJ1-6; 11 nucleotides align to TRBD1. The CDR3 contains 16 residues. V gave up 1 base and J gave up 7 bases; unmatched junction bases: 3. The V gene's germline CDR1 is SGHTA and CDR2 FQGNSA. The CDR3 region is CASSLGDRGMNSPLHF. In DNA, the CDR3 is TGTGCCAGCAGCTTAGGGGACAGGGGGATGAATTCACCCCTCCACTTT.

This clone came up once. This chain uses TRBV9 with TRBJ2-2; D not resolved. Germline V gene lookup returns CDR1 SGDLS and CDR2 YYNGEE. V gave up 4 bases and J gave up 1 base, with 5 bases separating them. The CDR3 is 13 amino acids. Here the CDR3 reads CASSSGNTGELFF. CDR3 bases: TGTGCCAGCAGCTCGGGGAACACCGGGGAGCTGTTTTTT.

The chain has TRBV19 and TRBJ2-6, with 11 bases aligning to TRBD1. Trimming cost V 6 bases and J 2 bases; bases outside gene matches: 6. The CDR3 contains 17 residues. Germline V lookup: CDR1 LNHDA, CDR2 SQIVND (reference sequence). The CDR3 sequence is CASSQGQGVAGANVLTF. In DNA form, the CDR3 reads TGTGCCAGTAGCCAGGGACAGGGGGTCGCTGGGGCCAACGTCCTGACTTTC.

In its sample, this clone was seen once. The rearrangement uses TRBV4-3 and TRBJ1-4, with D perhaps matching TRBD1 (6 bases). From germline, CDR1 is LGHNA and CDR2 YSLEER. The CDR3 is 17 amino acids. V was pared by 0 bases and J by 6 bases, with 17 bases between. CDR3 protein: CASSQEPSGQSYEKLFF. The CDR3, as DNA: TGCGCCAGCAGCCAAGAGCCATCTGGACAGTCCTATGAAAAACTGTTTTTT.

DNA of the CDR3: TGTGCCAGCATGATTCGTGGGGGGATCTCCACAGATACGCAGTATTTT. Protein sequence: CASMIRGGISTDTQYF. The rearrangement uses TRBV7-2 and TRBJ2-3; tentative D call: TRBD2 (6 bases). Trimming removed 7 bases at V and 2 bases at J, with 19 bases between. Germline CDR1 SGHTA, CDR2 FQGNSA. The CDR3 contains 16 residues.

V gene TRBV30 combines with J gene TRBJ1-5, with D tentatively TRBD1 (5 bases). There are 12 residues in the CDR3. Germline-derived CDR1 and CDR2 are GTSNPN and SVGIG (reference sequence). Trimming cost V 5 bases and J 9 bases, with 14 bases left between them. In DNA form, the CDR3 reads TGTGCCTGGTCAGGGTGGTCGGGGCCCCAGCATTTT. This gives the protein CAWSGWSGPQHF.

A word on this clone: Other nucleotide sequences in the sample specify the same CDR3. The rearrangement joins TRBV27 to TRBJ2-3, with TRBD2 identical over 7 bases. V gave up 0 bases and J gave up 2 bases; unmatched junction bases: 2. Germline assignment: CDR1 MNHEY and CDR2 SMNVEV (reference sequence). The CDR3 extends over 15 amino acids. CDR3: CASSLSGGVTDTQYF. DNA of the CDR3: TGTGCCAGCAGTTTATCGGGGGGGGTCACAGATACGCAGTATTTT.

The chain recombines TRBV11-3 with TRBJ2-1, with D possibly being TRBD1 (6 bases). Germline CDR1 and CDR2: SGHNT and YENEEA. V dropped 5 bases and J dropped 9 bases, with 11 bases sitting between them. The CDR3 runs to 12 residues. CDR3 coding DNA: TGTGCCAGCAGCCCCCAGGGGTCTGAGCAGTTCTTC. It encodes CASSPQGSEQFF.

V and J are TRBV4-1 and TRBJ1-2; D is perhaps TRBD1 (5 bases). V was pared by 0 bases and J by 4 bases, with 12 bases between. This CDR3 contains 15 residues. The germline V gene encodes CDR1 MGHRA and CDR2 YSYEKL. The CDR3 DNA follows: TGCGCCAGCAGCCAAGATCGGGGGGGGATCTATGGCTACACCTTC. Its protein is CASSQDRGGIYGYTF.

This rearrangement joins TRBV18 to TRBJ2-3; 11 bases line up with TRBD2. CDR3 size: 16 residues. Germline CDR1 is KGHSH and CDR2 is LQKENI. J lost 3 bases, V lost 3 bases, and 5 bases had no gene match. CDR3 sequence: CASSPAGTSGTDTQYF. CDR3 coding DNA: TGTGCCAGCTCACCGGCCGGGACTAGCGGAACAGATACGCAGTATTTT.

The rearrangement links TRBV11-1 to TRBJ1-2, with unresolved D. CDR3 length: 14 residues. Germline CDR1 SGHAT, CDR2 FQDESV (reference sequence). V lost 5 bases, J lost 2 bases, and 12 bases lay in between. CDR3 protein: CASSAGGRNYGYTF. Written as DNA, the CDR3 is TGTGCCAGCAGCGCCGGAGGGAGGAACTATGGCTACACCTTC.

This sequence joins TRBV4-3 and TRBJ1-3; D unresolved. This CDR3 comprises 15 residues. The germline gives CDR1 LGHNA, CDR2 YSLEER. The ends were cut back, 1 base at V and 0 bases at J, with 7 bases in the middle. The CDR3 protein is CASSQGARSGNTIYF. CDR3 sequence (DNA): TGCGCCAGCAGCCAAGGGGCACGCTCTGGAAACACCATATATTTT.

The chain employs TRBV7-8 and TRBJ1-1; tentative D call: TRBD1 (6 bases). CDR1 and CDR2 from the germline V gene are SGHVS and FQNEAQ. This CDR3 is 12 amino acids long. The V gene lost 4 bases and the J gene lost 8 bases, with 11 bases spanning the gap. The CDR3, as DNA: TGTGCCAGCAGCTCGGGGGGGGGCGAAGCTTTCTTT. It is translated as CASSSGGGEAFF.

The J gene is TRBJ1-5, the V gene TRBV27, with 7 bases that match TRBD1. This CDR3 spans 15 amino acids. Trimming took 6 bases from V and 1 from J; bases not matched to a gene: 6. Germline V gives CDR1 MNHEY, CDR2 SMNVEV (reference sequence). The CDR3 region is CASRQGLVSNQPQHF. The CDR3 DNA follows: TGTGCCAGCAGACAGGGGCTGGTGAGCAATCAGCCCCAGCATTTT.

The V call is TRBV7-2, the J call TRBJ1-5; possible D gene TRBD1, 6 bases. Germline V gene lookup returns CDR1 SGHTA and CDR2 FQGNSA. This CDR3 is built from 14 residues. Trimming took 5 bases from V and 0 from J, leaving 8 bases between them. The CDR3 protein is CASSKDSSNQPQHF. The CDR3 coding sequence is TGTGCCAGCAGCAAGGACAGTAGCAATCAGCCCCAGCATTTT.

This chain joins TRBV7-2 and TRBJ2-3; 8 bases map to TRBD2. The V gene end was trimmed by 5 bases and the J gene end by 4 bases; junction bases not matched to a gene: 5. Germline CDR1 is SGHTA and CDR2 is FQGNSA. CDR3 length: 14 residues. CDR3 in DNA: TGTGCCAGCAGCACCGGACTAGCATCAGATACGCAGTATTTT. Translating it yields CASSTGLASDTQYF.

This clone was seen once. This chain joins TRBV21-1 and TRBJ2-7; TRBD2 reflects the table's D call only, with no check against the DNA. TRBV21-1 counts as a pseudogene. The CDR3 length is 16 residues. CDR3 DNA sequence: TGTGCCAGCAGCAAAGAGGCTAGCGGGGGCAGGAACGAGCAGTACTTC. Protein product: CASSKEASGGRNEQYF.